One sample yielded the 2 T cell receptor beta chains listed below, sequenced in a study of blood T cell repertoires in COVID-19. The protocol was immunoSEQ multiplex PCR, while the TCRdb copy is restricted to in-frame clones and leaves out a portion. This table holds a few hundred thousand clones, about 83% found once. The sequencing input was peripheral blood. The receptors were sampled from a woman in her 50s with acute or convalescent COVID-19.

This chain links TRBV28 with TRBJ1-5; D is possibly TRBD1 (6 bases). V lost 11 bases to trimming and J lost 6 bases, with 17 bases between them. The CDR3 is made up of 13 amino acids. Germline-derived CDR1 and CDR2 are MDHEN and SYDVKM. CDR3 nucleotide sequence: TGTGCCTCGAAAAGGGGAGGGGGTCAGCCCCAGCATTTT. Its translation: CASKRGGGQPQHF.

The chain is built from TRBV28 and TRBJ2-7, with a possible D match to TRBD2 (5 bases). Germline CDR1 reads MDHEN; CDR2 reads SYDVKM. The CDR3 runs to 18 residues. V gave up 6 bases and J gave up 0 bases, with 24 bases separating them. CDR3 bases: TGTGCCAGCAGCAAGTTTGGGTTTTTCGGGGTGAGCTCCTACGAGCAGTACTTC. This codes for CASSKFGFFGVSSYEQYF.